The clone carrying this T cell receptor beta chain has a handful of counts. Its antigen is undetermined. This sample is drawn from a study of regulatory T cells in long-lasting Graves disease. Study-level background: The study counted Graves' disease as persistent given over 5 years of antithyroid drugs and positive TSH receptor antibodies.

Study-wide findings and caveats: Among the persistent patients, 2,741 public clonotypes were shared, more than the approximately 970 shared among new patients. Small numbers of samples may have cut accuracy. Persistent disease favored TRBV28, TRBJ1-2 and TRBJ2-5.

The V segment lost 4 bases and the J segment 6 bases; nucleotides outside the gene matches: 1. Germline-derived CDR1 and CDR2 are KGHDR and SFDVKD. This CDR3 is built from 13 residues. Described time point: persistent/refractory GD, antithyroid drugs over 5 years with positive TRAb. PBMC-derived RNA was used for the TCR library. Relying on iRepertoire HTBI primers and Arm-PCR of CDR3 regions, the team built TCR beta libraries. TCRdb re-called the multiplex PCR reads through MiXCR, storing one row per CDR3 protein. The table shows some 440,000 distinct CDR3 sequences, with roughly 20% occurring only once.

The origin of this receptor is a female donor with Graves disease. Here the sequenced sample was peripheral blood mononuclear cells (PBMCs), taken when the disease was refractory, from a patient treated with antithyroid drugs. The V call is TRBV24-1, the J call TRBJ2-4; TRBD1 agrees at 8 bases. The CDR3 region is CATSETGGNIQYF. Here the CDR3 DNA reads TGTGCCACCAGTGAAACAGGGGGAAACATTCAGTACTTC.